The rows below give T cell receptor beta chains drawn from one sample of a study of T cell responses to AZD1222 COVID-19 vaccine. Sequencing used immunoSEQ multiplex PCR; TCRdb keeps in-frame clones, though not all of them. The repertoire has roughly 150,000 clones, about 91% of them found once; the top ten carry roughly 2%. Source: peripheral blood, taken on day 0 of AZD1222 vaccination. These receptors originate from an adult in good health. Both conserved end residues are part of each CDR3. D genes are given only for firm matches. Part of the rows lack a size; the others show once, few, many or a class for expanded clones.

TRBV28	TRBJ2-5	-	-	CASSFVQGNSQTQYF	TGTGCCAGCAGTTTTGTCCAGGGTAATAGCCAGACCCAGTACTTC
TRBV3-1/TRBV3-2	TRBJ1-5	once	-	CASSPTWVPLTQPQHF	TGTGCCAGCAGCCCCACATGGGTCCCCTTGACACAGCCCCAGCATTTT
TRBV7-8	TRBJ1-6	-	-	CASSLGPPQVGNSPLHF	TGTGCCAGCAGCTTAGGCCCTCCCCAGGTGGGAAATTCACCCCTCCACTTT
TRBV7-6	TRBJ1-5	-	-	CASSLGSFSNQPQHF	TGTGCCAGCAGCTTAGGGTCTTTTAGCAATCAGCCCCAGCATTTT
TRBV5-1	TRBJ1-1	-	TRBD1	CASSLQGGTEAFF	TGCGCCAGCAGCTTACAGGGGGGTACTGAAGCTTTCTTT
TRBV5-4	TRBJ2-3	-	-	CASSLAGGTDTQYF	TGTGCCAGCAGCTTAGCGGGTGGCACAGATACGCAGTATTTT
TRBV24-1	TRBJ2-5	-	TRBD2	CATSKSGRVGETQYF	TGTGCCACCAGTAAGAGCGGGAGGGTTGGGGAGACCCAGTACTTC
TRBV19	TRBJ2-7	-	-	CASSYGYEQYF	TGTGCCAGTAGCTACGGCTACGAGCAGTACTTC
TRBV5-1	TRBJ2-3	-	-	CASRTDTQYF	TGCGCCAGCAGAACAGATACGCAGTATTTT
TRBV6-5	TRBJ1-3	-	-	CAIMTQSSGNTIYF	TGTGCCATCATGACGCAGAGCTCTGGAAACACCATATATTTT
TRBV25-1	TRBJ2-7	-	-	CASSDGGPGYEQYF	TGTGCCAGCAGTGATGGGGGGCCGGGTTATGAGCAGTACTTC
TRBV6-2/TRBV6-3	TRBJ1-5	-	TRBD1	CASSWTGGLQPQHF	TGTGCCAGCAGCTGGACAGGGGGCCTTCAGCCCCAGCATTTT
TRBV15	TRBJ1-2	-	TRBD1	CATGTGGNYGYTF	TGTGCCACCGGAACAGGGGGTAACTATGGCTACACCTTC
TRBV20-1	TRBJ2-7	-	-	CSASQIGGEQYF	TGCAGTGCTAGTCAAATAGGTGGGGAGCAGTACTTC
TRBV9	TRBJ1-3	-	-	CASSVVEGTISGNTIYF	TGTGCCAGCAGCGTAGTGGAGGGAACTATCTCTGGAAACACCATATATTTT
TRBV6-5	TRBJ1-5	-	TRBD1	CASRETGTSNQPQHF	TGTGCCAGCAGGGAGACAGGGACGAGCAATCAGCCCCAGCATTTT
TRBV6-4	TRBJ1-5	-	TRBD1	CASSRYRDRGQPQHF	TGTGCCAGCAGCCGATACCGGGACAGGGGGCAGCCCCAGCATTTT
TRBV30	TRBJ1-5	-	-	CAWSRWGGNQPQHF	TGTGCCTGGAGTAGGTGGGGTGGCAATCAGCCCCAGCATTTT
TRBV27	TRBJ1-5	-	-	CASSLQGQPQHF	TGTGCCAGCAGTTTACAGGGACAGCCCCAGCATTTT
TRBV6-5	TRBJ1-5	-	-	CASRLRVLGNQPQHF	TGTGCCAGCAGATTACGGGTCCTCGGCAATCAGCCCCAGCATTTT
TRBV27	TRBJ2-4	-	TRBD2	CASSFLPGGAKNIQYF	TGTGCCAGCAGTTTCCTTCCGGGAGGCGCCAAAAACATTCAGTACTTC
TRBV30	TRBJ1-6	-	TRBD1	CAWSGGQGLSPLHF	TGTGCCTGGAGTGGTGGACAGGGACTTTCACCCCTCCACTTT
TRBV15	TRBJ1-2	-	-	CATSRQGSGGYTF	TGTGCCACCAGCAGACAGGGATCGGGTGGCTACACCTTC
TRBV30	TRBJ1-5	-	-	CAWSVGQPQHF	TGTGCCTGGAGTGTCGGTCAGCCCCAGCATTTT
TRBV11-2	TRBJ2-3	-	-	CASSRFGARTTDTQYF	TGTGCCAGCAGCCGTTTTGGAGCCCGAACCACAGATACGCAGTATTTT
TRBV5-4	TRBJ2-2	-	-	CASSSGIRDTGELFF	TGTGCCAGCAGCTCAGGGATAAGGGACACCGGGGAGCTGTTTTTT
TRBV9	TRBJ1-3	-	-	CASSVGGLGNTIYF	TGTGCCAGCAGCGTAGGAGGGCTCGGAAACACCATATATTTT
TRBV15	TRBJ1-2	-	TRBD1	CATSIIGQAGGYTF	TGTGCCACCAGCATCATCGGACAGGCGGGTGGCTACACCTTC
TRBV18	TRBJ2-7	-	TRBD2	CASSRIAGGEQYF	TGTGCCAGCTCAAGAATAGCGGGAGGGGAGCAGTACTTC
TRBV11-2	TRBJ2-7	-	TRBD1	CASSLGLQGANEQYF	TGTGCCAGCAGCTTAGGGCTGCAGGGGGCGAACGAGCAGTACTTC
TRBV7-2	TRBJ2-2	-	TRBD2	CASSGGGRETGELFF	TGTGCCAGCAGCGGCGGCGGGAGGGAGACCGGGGAGCTGTTTTTT
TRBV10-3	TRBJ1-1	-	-	CAIWAGSMNTEAFF	TGTGCCATCTGGGCAGGGAGCATGAACACTGAAGCTTTCTTT
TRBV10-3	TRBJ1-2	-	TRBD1	CAISGQGDYGYTF	TGTGCCATCAGTGGACAGGGCGATTATGGCTACACCTTC
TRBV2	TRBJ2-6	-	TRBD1	CASMWDRTGANVLTF	TGTGCCAGCATGTGGGACAGAACTGGGGCCAACGTCCTGACTTTC
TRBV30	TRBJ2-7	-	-	CAWNIGGLHEQYF	TGTGCCTGGAATATAGGGGGTCTGCACGAGCAGTACTTC
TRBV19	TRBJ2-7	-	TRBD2	CASSIGTSNYEQYF	TGTGCCAGTAGTATTGGGACTAGCAACTACGAGCAGTACTTC
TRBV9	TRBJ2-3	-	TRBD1	CASSRQDRGRFPDTQYF	TGTGCCAGCAGCAGACAAGACAGGGGGCGCTTCCCAGATACGCAGTATTTT
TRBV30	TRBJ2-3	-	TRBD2	CAWSTQAGGPGRTDTQYF	TGTGCCTGGAGTACCCAAGCGGGAGGGCCTGGAAGGACAGATACGCAGTATTTT
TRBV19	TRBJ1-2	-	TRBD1	CASSRPGTGPNYGYTF	TGTGCCAGTAGTAGGCCTGGGACAGGTCCTAACTATGGCTACACCTTC
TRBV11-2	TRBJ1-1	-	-	CASSPVTGNTEAFF	TGTGCCAGCAGCCCTGTTACAGGGAACACTGAAGCTTTCTTT
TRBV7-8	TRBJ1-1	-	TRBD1	CASSLRSGTVDEAFF	TGTGCCAGCAGCTTACGGAGCGGGACAGTCGATGAAGCTTTCTTT
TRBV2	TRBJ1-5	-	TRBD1	CASSPGQNFNQPQHF	TGTGCCAGCAGCCCGGGACAGAACTTTAATCAGCCCCAGCATTTT
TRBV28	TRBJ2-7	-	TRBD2	CASSLGLAGRRSYEQYF	TGTGCCAGCAGCCTGGGACTAGCGGGTCGACGCTCCTACGAGCAGTACTTC
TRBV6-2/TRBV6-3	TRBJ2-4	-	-	CASTPRWRTDIQYF	TGTGCCAGCACCCCTAGATGGAGGACGGACATTCAGTACTTC
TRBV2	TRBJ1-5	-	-	CASSDVGTTGNQPQHF	TGTGCCAGCAGTGACGTGGGCACCACCGGGAATCAGCCCCAGCATTTT
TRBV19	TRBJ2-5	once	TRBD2	CASSIGDYGETQYF	TGTGCCAGTAGTATCGGGGACTACGGGGAGACCCAGTACTTC
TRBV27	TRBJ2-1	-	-	CASRSGRYNEQFF	TGTGCCAGCAGGTCAGGACGGTACAATGAGCAGTTCTTC
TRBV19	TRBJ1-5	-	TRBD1	CASSIRDRVQSQPQHF	TGTGCCAGTAGTATCCGGGACAGGGTACAGAGTCAGCCCCAGCATTTT
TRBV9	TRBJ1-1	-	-	CASSITGKNTEAFF	TGTGCCAGCAGTATTACAGGGAAGAACACTGAAGCTTTCTTT
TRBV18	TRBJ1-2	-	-	CASSPGVGGYTF	TGTGCCAGCTCACCCGGGGTTGGCGGCTACACCTTC
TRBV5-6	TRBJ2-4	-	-	CASSLGLVLGNIQYF	TGTGCCAGCAGCTTGGGGTTAGTCTTAGGAAACATTCAGTACTTC
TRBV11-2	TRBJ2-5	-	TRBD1	CASSLGQGGETQYF	TGTGCCAGCAGCTTGGGACAGGGCGGCGAGACCCAGTACTTC
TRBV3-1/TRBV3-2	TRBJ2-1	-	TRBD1	CASSLLLPDRGRDNEQFF	TGTGCCAGCAGTCTACTCCTACCGGACAGGGGGCGAGACAATGAGCAGTTCTTC
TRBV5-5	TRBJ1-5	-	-	CASSVNMNLPNQPQHF	TGTGCCAGCAGCGTTAACATGAACCTTCCCAATCAGCCCCAGCATTTT
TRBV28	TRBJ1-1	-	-	CASYSAPEAFF	TGTGCCAGCTACTCAGCTCCTGAAGCTTTCTTT